The 9 T cell receptor beta chains listed next were all sequenced from one sample in a study of blood T cell repertoires in COVID-19. Here immunoSEQ multiplex PCR was the method, and the copy in TCRdb shows in-frame clones only, minus some. The data show fewer than 60,000 clones, about 90% seen once. The specimen sequenced was peripheral blood. These receptors came from a human donor with acute or convalescent COVID-19. The donor label of this sample is uncertain.

CDR3 DNA sequence: TGTGCCTGTCCTCTACAGGGTTATGGCTACACCTTC. It specifies CACPLQGYGYTF. V and J are TRBV30 and TRBJ1-2, with TRBD1 as a possible D gene (6 bases). The CDR3 spans 12 residues. CDR1 is GTSNPN, CDR2 SVGIG, per germline (reference sequence). Trimming took 6 bases from V and 5 from J, leaving 13 bases between them.

The CDR3 loop is CASRHSTSNYGYTF. CDR3 coding DNA: TGTGCCAGCAGACACAGTACCTCTAACTATGGCTACACCTTC. This chain connects TRBV28 to TRBJ1-2; D uncertain. Germline-derived CDR1 and CDR2 are MDHEN and SYDVKM. The V end was cut by 6 bases, the J end by 0 bases, with 11 bases between. CDR3 length: 14 amino acids.

This clone turned up a few times. This chain links TRBV3-1 (or the pseudogene TRBV3-2) with TRBJ2-5; TRBD2 agrees at 14 bases. Germline loops: CDR1 LGHDT, CDR2 YNNKEL (reference sequence). This CDR3 has 18 amino acids. J gave up 2 bases and V 4 bases, and 9 bases lay outside the gene matches. CDR3 nucleotides: TGTGCCAGCAGCCTCCGGACTAGCGGGAGGACCGGACAAGAGACCCAGTACTTC. It is translated as CASSLRTSGRTGQETQYF.

This clone was seen only a few times. The chain has TRBV27 and TRBJ1-2; possibly TRBD1 for D (6 bases). V lost 5 bases, J lost 0 bases, and 13 bases lay in between. Germline V gene data show CDR1 as MNHEY and CDR2 as SMNVEV (reference sequence). The CDR3 spans 15 residues. Here the CDR3 reads CASSRGAESNYGYTF. As DNA, the CDR3 is TGTGCCAGCAGTCGGGGGGCAGAATCTAACTATGGCTACACCTTC.

V usage is TRBV12-3 or TRBV12-4 and J usage is TRBJ2-1; TRBD1 might be the D (7 bases). The CDR3 spans 13 residues. Between the trimmed V and J ends, which lost 4 bases and 9 bases, there was a span of 13 bases. Here the CDR3 reads CASSWTQGGEQFF. The DNA of the CDR3 is TGTGCCAGCAGTTGGACCCAGGGGGGTGAGCAGTTCTTC.

The chain combines TRBV5-4 with TRBJ1-2; D might be TRBD1 (6 bases). The germline CDR1 and CDR2 sequences are SGHNT and YYREEE (reference sequence). The CDR3 covers 15 residues. Trimming shortened V by 1 base and J by 2 bases, and 12 bases separated the two germline ends. The CDR3 sequence: CASSLILGHNYGYTF. CDR3 DNA sequence: TGTGCCAGCAGCTTGATTCTGGGACACAACTATGGCTACACCTTC.

V is TRBV12-5 and J is TRBJ2-3; 9 positions agree with TRBD2. The J segment lost 2 bases and the V segment lost 2 bases, leaving 5 bases of the junction unmatched. Germline V CDR1 and CDR2: LGHNT, FRNRAP. The CDR3 runs 16 residues. CDR3 sequence reads: CASGLTIAGATDTQYF. CDR3 bases: TGTGCTAGTGGTTTGACAATAGCGGGGGCCACAGATACGCAGTATTTT.

V usage is TRBV5-3 and J usage is TRBJ2-5; 9 bases line up with TRBD2. TRBV5-3 is reported as an ORF; its role is uncertain. The CDR3 extends over 12 amino acids. V was clipped by 2 bases and J by 14 bases; unmatched bases: 7. The CDR3 here is CARSFLRTSEYF. The CDR3 DNA sequence: TGTGCCAGAAGCTTTTTGAGGACTAGCGAATACTTC.

The chain employs TRBV6-6 and TRBJ2-1; 12 bases are a match to TRBD1. This CDR3 is 16 amino acids long. In germline, CDR1 is MNHNY, CDR2 SVGAGI (reference sequence). V lost 7 bases and J lost 6; bases outside the gene matches: 10. CDR3 amino acids: CASINSGTGGLNEQFF. CDR3 nucleotides: TGTGCCAGCATCAACTCCGGGACAGGGGGCCTCAATGAGCAGTTCTTC.